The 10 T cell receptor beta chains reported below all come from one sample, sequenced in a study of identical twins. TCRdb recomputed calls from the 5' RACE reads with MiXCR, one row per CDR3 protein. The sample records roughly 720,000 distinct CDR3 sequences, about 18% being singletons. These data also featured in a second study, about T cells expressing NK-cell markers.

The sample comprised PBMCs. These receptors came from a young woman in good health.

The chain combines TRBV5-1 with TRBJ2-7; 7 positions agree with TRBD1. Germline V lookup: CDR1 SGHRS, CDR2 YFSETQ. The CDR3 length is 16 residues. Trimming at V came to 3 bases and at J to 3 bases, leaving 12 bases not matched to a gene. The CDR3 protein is CASSSRQGRSFYEQYF. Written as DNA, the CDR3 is TGCGCCAGCAGCTCGAGACAGGGCAGATCTTTCTACGAGCAGTACTTC.

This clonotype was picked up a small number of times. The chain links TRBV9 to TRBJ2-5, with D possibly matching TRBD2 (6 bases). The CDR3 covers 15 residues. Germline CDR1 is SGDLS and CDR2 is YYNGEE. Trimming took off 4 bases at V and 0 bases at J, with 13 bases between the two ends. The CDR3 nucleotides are TGTGCCAGCAGCCCACGGCGGGGCTACCAAGAGACCCAGTACTTC. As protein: CASSPRRGYQETQYF.

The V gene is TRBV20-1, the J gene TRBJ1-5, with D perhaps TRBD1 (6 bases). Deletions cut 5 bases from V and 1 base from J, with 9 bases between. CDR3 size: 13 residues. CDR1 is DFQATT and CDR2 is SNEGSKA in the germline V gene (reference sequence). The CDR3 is CSARTASNQPQHF. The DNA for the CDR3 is TGCAGTGCTCGGACAGCCAGCAATCAGCCCCAGCATTTT.

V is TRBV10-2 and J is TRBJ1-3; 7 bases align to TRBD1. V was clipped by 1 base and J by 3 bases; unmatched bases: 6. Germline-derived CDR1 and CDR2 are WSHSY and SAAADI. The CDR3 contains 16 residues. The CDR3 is CASSEFRQGGGNTIYF. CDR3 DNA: TGCGCCAGCAGTGAGTTTAGACAGGGAGGTGGAAACACCATATATTTT.

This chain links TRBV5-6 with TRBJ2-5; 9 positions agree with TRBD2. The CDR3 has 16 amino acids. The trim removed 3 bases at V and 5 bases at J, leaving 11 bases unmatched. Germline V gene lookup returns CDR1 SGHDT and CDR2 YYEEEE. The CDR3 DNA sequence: TGTGCCAGCAGCTCGAGGAGCGGGGGGAGGTACGAGACCCAGTACTTC. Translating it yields CASSSRSGGRYETQYF.

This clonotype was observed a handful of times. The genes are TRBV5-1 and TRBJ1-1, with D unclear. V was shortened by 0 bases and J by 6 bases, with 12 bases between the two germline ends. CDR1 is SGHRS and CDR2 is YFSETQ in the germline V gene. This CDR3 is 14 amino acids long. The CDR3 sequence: CASSLDPGYPEAFF. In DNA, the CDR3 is TGCGCCAGCAGCTTGGATCCGGGGTACCCTGAAGCTTTCTTT.

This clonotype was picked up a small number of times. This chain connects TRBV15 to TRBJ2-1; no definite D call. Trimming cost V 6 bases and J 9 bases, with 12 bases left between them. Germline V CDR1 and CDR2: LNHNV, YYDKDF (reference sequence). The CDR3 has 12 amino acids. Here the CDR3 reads CATRELRSEQFF. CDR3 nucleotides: TGTGCCACCAGGGAACTACGCAGTGAGCAGTTCTTC. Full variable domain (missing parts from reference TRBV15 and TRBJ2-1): DAMVIQNPRYQVTQFGKPVTLSCSQTLNHNVMYWYQQKSSQAPKLLFHYYDKDFNNEADTPDNFQSRRPNTSFCFLDIRSPGLGDTAMYLCATRELRSEQFFGPGTRLTVL.

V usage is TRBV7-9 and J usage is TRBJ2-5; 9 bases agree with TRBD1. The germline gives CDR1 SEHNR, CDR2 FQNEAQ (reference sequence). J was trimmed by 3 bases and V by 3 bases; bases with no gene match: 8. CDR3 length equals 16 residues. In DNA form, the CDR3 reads TGTGCCAGCAGCTTCCCACAAGGGGACAGGGAAGAGACCCAGTACTTC. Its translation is CASSFPQGDREETQYF.

CDR3 coding DNA: TGCGCCAGCAGACTCCGATCCGGGACAACATCCGGGGAGCTGTTTTTT. It yields the protein CASRLRSGTTSGELFF. This chain uses TRBV5-1 with TRBJ2-2, with D possibly TRBD1 on 6 matching bases. The CDR3 loop spans 16 amino acids. The germline gives CDR1 SGHRS, CDR2 YFSETQ. The germline V and J ends were trimmed by 5 bases and 6 bases, with 20 bases remaining between them.

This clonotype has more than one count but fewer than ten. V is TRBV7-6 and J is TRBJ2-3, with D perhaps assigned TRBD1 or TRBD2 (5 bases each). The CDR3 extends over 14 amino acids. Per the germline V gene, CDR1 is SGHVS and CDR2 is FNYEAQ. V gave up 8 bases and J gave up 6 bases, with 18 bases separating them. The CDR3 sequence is CASGPLSEGDTQYF. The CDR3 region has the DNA TGTGCCAGCGGCCCTTTGAGTGAGGGGGATACGCAGTATTTT.